This T cell receptor (beta chain) was captured by sequencing in a study of T cell changes during pregnancy in multiple sclerosis. The table came from immunoSEQ multiplex PCR; TCRdb's copy has only in-frame clones and leaves some out. Of around 40,000 clones listed, roughly nine tenths are singletons. The CDR3 is made up of 15 amino acids. Per the germline V gene, CDR1 is MNHEY and CDR2 is SMNVEV (reference sequence). V lost 7 bases, J lost 2 bases, and 14 bases lay in between. Sample: CD4+ T cells from peripheral blood mononuclear cells, taken in the third trimester of pregnancy. The sequence came from a female donor in good health, enrolled as a control in a pregnancy study. The chain recombines TRBV27 with TRBJ2-2; TRBD2 might be the D (7 bases). CDR3: CASTLGGTNTGELFF. The CDR3, as DNA: TGTGCCAGCACTCTGGGGGGGACAAACACCGGGGAGCTGTTTTTT.